This T cell receptor (beta chain) originates from a study of blood T cells in healthy people across ages. Using a J-beta primer mix together with a sample-barcoded 5' primer, a second PCR was run for about 6 to 12 cycles. Every single cDNA molecule received a tag from a template-switch adaptor with 12 random nucleotides. TCRdb re-called the 5' RACE reads with MiXCR, one entry per CDR3 protein. The repertoire holds 500,000 to 650,000 distinct CDR3 sequences, with about 27% as singletons. After removal of 6 bases from V and 4 bases from J, the junction contained 4 bases not matched to a gene. The germline CDR1 and CDR2 sequences are DFQATT and SNEGSKA (reference sequence). This CDR3 has 14 amino acids. These records were also assigned to another study, of T cells of mothers and their children.

This clonotype was sampled from a boy younger than 10 in good health. The specimen was blood. The chain recombines TRBV20-1 with TRBJ2-1; 12 positions agree with TRBD2. The DNA of the CDR3 is TGCAGTGCCCGGACTAGCGGGGTATACAATGAGCAGTTCTTC. Residues: CSARTSGVYNEQFF.